These 3 T cell receptor beta chains originate from one sample sequenced in a study of T cells after yellow fever vaccination. One entry per CDR3 protein, called by TCRdb with MiXCR from the 5' RACE reads. The table lists 35,000 to 55,000 distinct CDR3 sequences, around 6.8% of them singletons. This specimen consisted of PBMCs, either bulk or a sorted T-cell subset (CD4+, CD8+, memory, or dextramer-sorted; not recorded which), obtained 45 days after the yellow fever booster vaccination. Source of these receptors: a man aged 25 to 40 who received the YFV17D yellow fever vaccine.

At least ten counts were recorded for this clonotype. The chain carries TRBV12-3 or TRBV12-4 and TRBJ1-5; 10 bases map to TRBD1. The ends lost 7 bases at V and 5 bases at J; junction bases unmatched: 5. CDR3 length: 14 amino acids. The CDR3 sequence is CASTRQGADQPQHF. The CDR3 DNA reads TGTGCCAGCACTAGACAGGGGGCAGATCAGCCCCAGCATTTT.

Remarks on this clonotype: This clone may be a read error of a much larger clone one base away. This chain joins TRBV2 and TRBJ1-2; 7 bases map to TRBD1. CDR1 SNHLY and CDR2 FYNNEI come from the germline V gene. There are 18 residues in the CDR3. CDR3 nucleotides: TGTACCTGCAGTTATTACTCGCTCCGGGACAGCCATAACTATGGCTACACCTTC. It yields the protein CTCSYYSLRDSHNYGYTF.

In its sample, this clonotype was seen a few times. V is TRBV3-1 and J is TRBJ2-1; TRBD1 matches at 11 bases. Germline V CDR1 and CDR2: LGHDT, YNNKEL (reference sequence). CDR3 length: 15 amino acids. Trimming at V came to 4 bases and at J to 7 bases, leaving 6 bases not matched to a gene. The DNA of the CDR3 is TGTGCCAGCAGCCCGAGTGGACAGGGGGCGAATGAGCAGTTCTTC. Translating it yields CASSPSGQGANEQFF.